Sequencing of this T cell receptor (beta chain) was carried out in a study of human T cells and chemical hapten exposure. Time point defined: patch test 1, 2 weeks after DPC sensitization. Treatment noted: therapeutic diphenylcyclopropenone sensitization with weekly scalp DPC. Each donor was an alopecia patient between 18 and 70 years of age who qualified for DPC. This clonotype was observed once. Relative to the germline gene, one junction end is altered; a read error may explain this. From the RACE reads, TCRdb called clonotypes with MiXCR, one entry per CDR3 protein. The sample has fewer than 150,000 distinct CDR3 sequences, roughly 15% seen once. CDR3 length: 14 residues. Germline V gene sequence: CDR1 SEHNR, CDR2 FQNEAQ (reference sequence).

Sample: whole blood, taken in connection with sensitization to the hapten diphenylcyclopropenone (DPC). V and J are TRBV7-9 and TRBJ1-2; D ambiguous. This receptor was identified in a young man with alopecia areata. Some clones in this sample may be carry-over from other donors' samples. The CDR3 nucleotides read TGTGGCAGCAGCTTAGTGGCAGCAATCTATGGCTACACCTTC. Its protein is CGSSLVAAIYGYTF.